This TCR beta chain derives from a study of graft-versus-host responses after intestinal transplantation. Study-wide background: The transplants performed in recipients were multivisceral, liver-intestinal, or isolated intestinal. For approximately three years after anti-thymocyte globulin induction, all recipients took tacrolimus and steroids. Points from the study as a whole: Some GvH clones appeared in ileal mucosa or blood before recipient bone marrow. Early post-transplant HvG declines were associated with peak circulating GvH clone levels.

The germline gives CDR1 MNHEY, CDR2 SMNVEV (reference sequence). The germline V and J ends were trimmed by 5 bases and 0 bases, with 14 bases remaining between them. The CDR3 spans 15 residues. With respect to this clone: Its target is unknown.

Clones were sequenced by immunoSEQ multiplex PCR, and TCRdb holds only the in-frame ones, with some missing. The table lists 80,000 to 95,000 clones, roughly 91% of them singletons, with about 2% in the top ten. The chain joins TRBV27 to TRBJ2-7; weak D call: TRBD1 (7 bases). The sequence was obtained from a human donor who received an intestinal transplant. The material sequenced was unstimulated CD8+ T cells sorted from spleen or lymph node cells, taken before intestinal transplant. The CDR3 sequence: CASSLRGTASYEQYF. CDR3 nucleotide sequence: TGTGCCAGCAGTCTCCGGGGGACAGCCTCCTACGAGCAGTACTTC.